What follows is one T cell receptor (beta chain) and its context. This record comes from a study of shared clonotypes between healthy human individuals. The method was immunoSEQ multiplex PCR; TCRdb's version includes in-frame clones alone and lacks a portion of them. The sample consists of millions of clones, around 94% of them appearing once. Deletions cut 5 bases from V and 3 bases from J, with 11 bases between. This CDR3 region has 13 residues. Germline-derived CDR1 and CDR2 are SGHAT and FQNNGV. This chain links TRBV11-2 with TRBJ2-7; D may be TRBD1 or TRBD2 (5 bases each). This sequence originates from a man aged 18 to 30 in good health. The sample taken for sequencing was naive CD4+ T cells sorted from blood. Documented subset: CD45RA+ positively selected. In DNA, the CDR3 is TGTGCCAGCAGCATCGGGACCTACTACGAGCAGTACTTC. It translates to CASSIGTYYEQYF.